This T cell receptor (beta chain) was identified in a study of CD8 T cells in Susac syndrome. The study sequenced TCR beta in blood CD8+ and CD4+ T cells. The multiple sclerosis controls were treatment-naive patients with relapsing-remitting disease that was stable or active. Germline CDR1 and CDR2: LGHDT and YNNKEL (reference sequence). This CDR3 contains 15 residues. J was trimmed by 4 bases and V by 6 bases; bases with no gene match: 8. Reverse transcription of about 0.45 to 1 ug RNA was performed with random hexamers. TCRdb re-analysed the immunoSEQ multiplex PCR reads in MiXCR, keeping a single row per CDR3 protein. The sample has 190,000 or so distinct CDR3 sequences; over 90% are singletons.

The sequence derives from a human donor with multiple sclerosis. This chain uses TRBV3-1 with TRBJ2-3; 9 nucleotides line up with TRBD1. The specimen was CD4+ T cells from PBMCs. The CDR3 coding sequence is TGTGCCAGCAGTCCGGGACAGGGAACACCAGATACGCAGTATTTT. This translates into CASSPGQGTPDTQYF.